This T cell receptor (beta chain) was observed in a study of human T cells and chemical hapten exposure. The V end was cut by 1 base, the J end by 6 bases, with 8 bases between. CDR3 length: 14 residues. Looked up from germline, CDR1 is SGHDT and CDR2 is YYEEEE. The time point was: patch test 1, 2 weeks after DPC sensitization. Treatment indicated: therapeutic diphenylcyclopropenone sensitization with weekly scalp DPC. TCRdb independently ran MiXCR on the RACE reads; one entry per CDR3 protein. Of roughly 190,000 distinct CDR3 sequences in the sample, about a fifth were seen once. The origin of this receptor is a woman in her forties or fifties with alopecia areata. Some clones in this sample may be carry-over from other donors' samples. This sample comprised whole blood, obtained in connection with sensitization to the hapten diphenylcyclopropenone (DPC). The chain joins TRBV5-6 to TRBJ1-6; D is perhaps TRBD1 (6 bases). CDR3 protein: CASSLQGFNSPLHF. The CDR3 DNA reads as TGTGCCAGCAGCTTGCAGGGGTTTAATTCACCCCTCCACTTT.